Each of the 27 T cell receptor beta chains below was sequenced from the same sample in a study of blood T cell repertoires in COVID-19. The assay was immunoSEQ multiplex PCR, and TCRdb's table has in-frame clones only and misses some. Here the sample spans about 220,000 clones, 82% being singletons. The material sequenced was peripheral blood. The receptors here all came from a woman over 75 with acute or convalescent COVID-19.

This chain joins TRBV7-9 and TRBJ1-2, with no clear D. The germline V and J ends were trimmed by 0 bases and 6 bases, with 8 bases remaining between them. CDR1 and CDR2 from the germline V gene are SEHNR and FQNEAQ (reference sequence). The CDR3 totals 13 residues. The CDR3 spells CASSLAGGNGYTF. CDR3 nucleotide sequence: TGTGCCAGCAGCTTAGCGGGCGGGAATGGCTACACCTTC. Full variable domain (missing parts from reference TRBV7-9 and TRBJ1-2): DTGVSQNPRHKITKRGQNVTFRCDPISEHNRLYWYRQTLGQGPEFLTYFQNEAQLEKSRLLSDRFSAERPKGSFSTLEIQRTEQGDSAMYLCASSLAGGNGYTFGSGTRLTVV.

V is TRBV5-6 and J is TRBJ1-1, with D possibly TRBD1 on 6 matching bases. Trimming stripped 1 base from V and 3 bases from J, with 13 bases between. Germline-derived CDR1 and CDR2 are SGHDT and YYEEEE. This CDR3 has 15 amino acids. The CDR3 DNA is TGTGCCAGCAGCTTGAAGGGGGGGACCCACACTGAAGCTTTCTTT. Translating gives CASSLKGGTHTEAFF.

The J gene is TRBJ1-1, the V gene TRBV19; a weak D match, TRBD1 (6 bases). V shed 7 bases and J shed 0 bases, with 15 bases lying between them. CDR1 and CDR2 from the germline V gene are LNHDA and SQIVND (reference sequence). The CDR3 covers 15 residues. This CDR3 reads CASITGGQVNTEAFF. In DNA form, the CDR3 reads TGTGCCAGTATTACCGGGGGGCAGGTGAACACTGAAGCTTTCTTT.

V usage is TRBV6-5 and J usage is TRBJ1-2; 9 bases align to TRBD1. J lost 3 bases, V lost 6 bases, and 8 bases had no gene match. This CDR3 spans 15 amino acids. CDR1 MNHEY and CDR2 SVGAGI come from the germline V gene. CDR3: CASSSGTGMYYGYTF. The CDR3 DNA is TGTGCCAGCAGCTCCGGGACAGGGATGTACTATGGCTACACCTTC.

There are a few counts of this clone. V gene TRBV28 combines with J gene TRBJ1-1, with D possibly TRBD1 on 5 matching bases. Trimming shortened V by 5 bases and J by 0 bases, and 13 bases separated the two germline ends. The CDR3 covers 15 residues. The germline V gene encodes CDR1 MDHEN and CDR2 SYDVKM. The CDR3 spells CASSLDSLMNTEAFF. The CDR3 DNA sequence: TGTGCCAGCAGTCTAGACAGCTTAATGAACACTGAAGCTTTCTTT.

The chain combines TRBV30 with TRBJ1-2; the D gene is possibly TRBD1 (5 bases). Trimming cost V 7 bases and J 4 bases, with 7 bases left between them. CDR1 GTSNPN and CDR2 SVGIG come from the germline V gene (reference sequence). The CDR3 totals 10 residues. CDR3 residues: CASGVYGYTF. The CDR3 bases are TGTGCCTCGGGGGTCTATGGCTACACCTTC.

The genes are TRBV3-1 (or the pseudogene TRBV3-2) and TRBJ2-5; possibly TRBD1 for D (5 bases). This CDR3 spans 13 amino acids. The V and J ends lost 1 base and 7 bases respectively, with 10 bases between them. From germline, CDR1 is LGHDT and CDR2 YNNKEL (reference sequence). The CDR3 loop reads CASSQVPQGTQYF. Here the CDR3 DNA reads TGTGCCAGCAGCCAAGTCCCCCAGGGGACCCAGTACTTC.

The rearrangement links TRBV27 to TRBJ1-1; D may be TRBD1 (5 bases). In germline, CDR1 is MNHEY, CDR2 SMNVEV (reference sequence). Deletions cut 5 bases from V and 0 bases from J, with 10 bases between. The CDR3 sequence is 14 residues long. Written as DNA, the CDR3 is TGTGCCAGCAGTGAAGACAGACTGAACACTGAAGCTTTCTTT. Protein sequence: CASSEDRLNTEAFF.

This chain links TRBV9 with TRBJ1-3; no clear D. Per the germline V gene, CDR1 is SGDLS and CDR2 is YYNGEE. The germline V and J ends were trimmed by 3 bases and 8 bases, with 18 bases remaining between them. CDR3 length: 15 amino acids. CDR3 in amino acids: CASSAPAPGYDTIYF. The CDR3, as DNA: TGTGCCAGCAGCGCCCCGGCCCCAGGATATGACACCATATATTTT.

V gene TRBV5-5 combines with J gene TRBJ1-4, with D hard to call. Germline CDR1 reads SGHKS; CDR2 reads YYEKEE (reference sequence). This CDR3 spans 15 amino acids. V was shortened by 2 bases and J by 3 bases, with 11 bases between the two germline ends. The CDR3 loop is CASSFSGSPNEKLFF. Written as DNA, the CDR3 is TGTGCCAGCAGCTTTTCGGGGTCCCCTAATGAAAAACTGTTTTTT.

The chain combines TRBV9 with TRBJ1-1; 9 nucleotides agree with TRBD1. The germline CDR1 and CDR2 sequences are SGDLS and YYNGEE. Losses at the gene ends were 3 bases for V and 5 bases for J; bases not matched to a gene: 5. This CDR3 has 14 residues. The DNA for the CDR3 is TGTGCCAGCAGCGCCCGGGACAGGGAAACTGAAGCTTTCTTT. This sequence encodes CASSARDRETEAFF.

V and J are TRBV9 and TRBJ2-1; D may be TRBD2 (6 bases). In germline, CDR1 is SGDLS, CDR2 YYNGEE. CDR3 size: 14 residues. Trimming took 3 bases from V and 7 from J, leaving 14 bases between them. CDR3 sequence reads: CASSATGTSNEQFF. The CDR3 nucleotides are TGTGCCAGCAGCGCAACCGGGACTTCAAATGAGCAGTTCTTC.

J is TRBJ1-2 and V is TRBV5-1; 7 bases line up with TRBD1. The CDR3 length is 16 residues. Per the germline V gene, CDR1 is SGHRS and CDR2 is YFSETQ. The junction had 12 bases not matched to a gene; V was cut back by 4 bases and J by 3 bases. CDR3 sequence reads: CASSVTGTAGDYGYTF. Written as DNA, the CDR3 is TGCGCCAGCAGCGTTACGGGGACAGCCGGGGACTATGGCTACACCTTC.

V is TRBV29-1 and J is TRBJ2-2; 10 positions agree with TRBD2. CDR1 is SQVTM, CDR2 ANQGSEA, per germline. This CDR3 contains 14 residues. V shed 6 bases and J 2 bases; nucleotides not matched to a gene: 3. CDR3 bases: TGCAGCGTCCAGCGGGGGGGCAACACCGGGGAGCTGTTTTTT. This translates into CSVQRGGNTGELFF.

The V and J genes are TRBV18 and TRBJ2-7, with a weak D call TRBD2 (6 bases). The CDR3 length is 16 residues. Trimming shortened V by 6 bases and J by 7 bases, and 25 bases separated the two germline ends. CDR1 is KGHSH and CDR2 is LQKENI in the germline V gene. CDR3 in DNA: TGTGCCAGCTCCCCGCCCTTTGCGGGGTCGATTACGGAGCAGTACTTC. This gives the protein CASSPPFAGSITEQYF.

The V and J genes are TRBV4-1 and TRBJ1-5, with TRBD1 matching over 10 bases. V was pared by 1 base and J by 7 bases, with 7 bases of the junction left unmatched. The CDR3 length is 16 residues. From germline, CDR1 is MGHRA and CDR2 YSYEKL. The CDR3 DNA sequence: TGCGCCAGCAGCCAAGCTTGGACAGGGGGGGTCCAGCCCCAGCATTTT. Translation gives CASSQAWTGGVQPQHF.

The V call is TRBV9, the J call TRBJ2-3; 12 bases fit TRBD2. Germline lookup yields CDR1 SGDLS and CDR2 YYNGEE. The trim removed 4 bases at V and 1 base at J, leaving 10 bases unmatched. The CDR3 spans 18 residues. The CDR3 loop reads CASSPGASGGAGTDTQYF. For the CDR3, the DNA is TGTGCCAGCAGCCCCGGGGCTAGCGGGGGGGCAGGCACAGATACGCAGTATTTT.

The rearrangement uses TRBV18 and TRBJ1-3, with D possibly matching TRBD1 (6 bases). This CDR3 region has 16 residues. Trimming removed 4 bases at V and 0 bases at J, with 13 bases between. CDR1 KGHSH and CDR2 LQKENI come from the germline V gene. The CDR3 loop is CASSRASGVSGNTIYF. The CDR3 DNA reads TGTGCCAGCTCACGCGCCTCAGGGGTCTCTGGAAACACCATATATTTT.

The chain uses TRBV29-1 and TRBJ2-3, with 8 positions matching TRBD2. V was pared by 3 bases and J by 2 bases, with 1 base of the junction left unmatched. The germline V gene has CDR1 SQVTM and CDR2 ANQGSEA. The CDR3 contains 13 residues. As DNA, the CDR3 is TGCAGCGTTGATAGCGGGACCACAGATACGCAGTATTTT. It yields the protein CSVDSGTTDTQYF.

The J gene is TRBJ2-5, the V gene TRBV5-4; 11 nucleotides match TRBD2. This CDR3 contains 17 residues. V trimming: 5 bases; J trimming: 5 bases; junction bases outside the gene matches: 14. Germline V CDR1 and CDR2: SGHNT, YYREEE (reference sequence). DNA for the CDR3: TGTGCCAGCAGTTCGGGACTAGCGGCTACGGGAGGGGAGACCCAGTACTTC. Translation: CASSSGLAATGGETQYF.

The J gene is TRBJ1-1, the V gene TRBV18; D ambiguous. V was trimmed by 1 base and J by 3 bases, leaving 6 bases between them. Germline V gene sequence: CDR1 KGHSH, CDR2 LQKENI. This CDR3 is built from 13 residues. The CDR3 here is CASSPQRDTEAFF. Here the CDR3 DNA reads TGTGCCAGCTCACCACAGAGGGACACTGAAGCTTTCTTT.

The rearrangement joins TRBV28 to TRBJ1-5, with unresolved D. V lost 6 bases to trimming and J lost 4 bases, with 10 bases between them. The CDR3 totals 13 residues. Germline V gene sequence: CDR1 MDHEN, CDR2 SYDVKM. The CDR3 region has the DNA TGTGCCAGCAGCCCCATCACTAATCAGCCCCAGCATTTT. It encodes CASSPITNQPQHF.

CDR3 region: CASSQKWGGSGNTIYF. CDR3 nucleotide sequence: TGTGCCAGCAGCCAAAAATGGGGGGGCTCTGGAAACACCATATATTTT. The chain links TRBV3-1 (or the pseudogene TRBV3-2) to TRBJ1-3; tentatively, D is TRBD1 (5 bases). V was pared by 2 bases and J by 0 bases, with 11 bases between. The length of the CDR3 is 16 residues. Germline assignment: CDR1 LGHDT and CDR2 YNNKEL (reference sequence).

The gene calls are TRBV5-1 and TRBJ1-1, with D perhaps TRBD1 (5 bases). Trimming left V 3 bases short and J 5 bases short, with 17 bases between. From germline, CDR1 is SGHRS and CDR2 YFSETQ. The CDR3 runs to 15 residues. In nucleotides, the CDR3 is TGCGCCAGCAGCTCAGCAGGGAACCACCAAACTGAAGCTTTCTTT. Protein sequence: CASSSAGNHQTEAFF.

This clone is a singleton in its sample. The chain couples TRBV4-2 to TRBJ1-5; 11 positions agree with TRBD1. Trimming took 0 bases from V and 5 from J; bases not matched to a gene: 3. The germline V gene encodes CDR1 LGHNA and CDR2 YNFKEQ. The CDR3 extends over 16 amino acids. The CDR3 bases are TGTGCCAGCAGCCAAGATCTGGACAGGGGGCATCAGCCCCAGCATTTT. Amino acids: CASSQDLDRGHQPQHF.

CDR3 sequence reads: CATSRDYPGQGDEKLFF. CDR3 bases: TGTGCCACCAGCAGAGATTACCCCGGACAGGGGGATGAAAAACTGTTTTTT. The chain carries TRBV15 and TRBJ1-4; TRBD1 matches 10 bases. Trimming cost V 0 bases and J 6 bases; bases outside gene matches: 7. CDR1 is LNHNV, CDR2 YYDKDF, per germline (reference sequence). The CDR3 extends over 17 amino acids.

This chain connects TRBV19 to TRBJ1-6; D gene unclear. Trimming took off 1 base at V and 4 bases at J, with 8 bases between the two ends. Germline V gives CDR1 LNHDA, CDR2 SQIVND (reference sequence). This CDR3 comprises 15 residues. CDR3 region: CASSIAQRYNSPLHF. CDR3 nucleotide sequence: TGTGCCAGTAGTATAGCCCAGCGGTATAATTCACCCCTCCACTTT. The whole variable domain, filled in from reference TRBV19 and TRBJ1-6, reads DGGITQSPKYLFRKEGQNVTLSCEQNLNHDAMYWYRQDPGQGLRLIYYSQIVNDFQKGDIAEGYSVSREKKESFPLTVTSAQKNPTAFYLCASSIAQRYNSPLHFGNGTRLTVT.